This paragraph covers one T cell receptor (beta chain) sequence. Clones were read by immunoSEQ multiplex PCR, and TCRdb kept only the in-frame ones, dropping some. Of roughly 650,000 clones detected, 96% appear once; the ten largest clones hold 0.11%. This sample is drawn from a study of shared clonotypes between healthy human individuals. The germline V and J ends were trimmed by 6 bases and 1 base, with 15 bases remaining between them. There are 15 residues in the CDR3. Germline V lookup: CDR1 MNHNS, CDR2 SASEGT. Positively selected for CCR7, the CD45RO-negative cells used as naive CD8 cells excluded terminally differentiated effector memory CD45RA+ cells.

The sample was naive CD8+ T cells sorted from blood. The chain uses TRBV6-1 and TRBJ2-5; no reliable D call. This TCR came from a young woman in good health. As DNA, the CDR3 is TGTGCCAGCAGGATACAGTCCCGACTCCAAGAGACCCAGTACTTC. Translation gives CASRIQSRLQETQYF.